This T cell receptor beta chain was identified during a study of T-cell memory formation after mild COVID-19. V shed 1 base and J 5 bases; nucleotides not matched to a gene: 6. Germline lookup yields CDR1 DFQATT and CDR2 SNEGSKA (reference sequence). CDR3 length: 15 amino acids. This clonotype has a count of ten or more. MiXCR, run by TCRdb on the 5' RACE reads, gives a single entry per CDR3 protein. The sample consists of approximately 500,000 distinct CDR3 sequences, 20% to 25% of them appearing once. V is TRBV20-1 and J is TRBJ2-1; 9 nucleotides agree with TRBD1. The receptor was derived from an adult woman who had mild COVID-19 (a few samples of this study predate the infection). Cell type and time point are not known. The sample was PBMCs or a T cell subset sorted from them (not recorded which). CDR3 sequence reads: CSARGGQGNHNEQFF. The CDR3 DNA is TGCAGTGCTAGAGGGGGACAGGGAAACCACAATGAGCAGTTCTTC.